A selection of T cell receptor beta chains follows, all from one sample in a study of response to subunit inactivated influenza vaccine. TCRdb called the RT-PCR reads again in MiXCR, with one record for every CDR3 protein. The data contain about 540,000 distinct CDR3 sequences, around 15% of them seen just once; the ten biggest clones take up 11%. Specimen: PBMCs from blood, collected 11 to 12 days after vaccination. The receptors originated from a middle-aged man who received an inactivated influenza vaccine. Both conserved end residues are part of each CDR3. A D gene is named only where the DNA matches it firmly. Where a row states a size, it is once, few, many or the class of an expanded clone; other rows omit it.

len: 13; j_gene: TRBJ2-1; abundance: many; v_gene: TRBV2; d_gene: -; CDR3aa: CASTRLLYNEQFF; CDR3nt: TGTGCCAGCACACGACTCCTTTACAATGAGCAGTTCTTC
len: 16; j_gene: TRBJ1-5; abundance: -; v_gene: TRBV12-3/TRBV12-4; d_gene: -; CDR3aa: CASSQSGQISNQPQHF; CDR3nt: TGTGCCAGCAGCCAATCAGGACAGATTAGCAATCAGCCCCAGCATTTT
len: 13; j_gene: TRBJ2-4; abundance: few; v_gene: TRBV5-1; d_gene: -; CDR3aa: CASSLGPFDIQYF; CDR3nt: TGCGCCAGCAGCTTGGGACCCTTCGACATTCAGTACTTC
len: 17; j_gene: TRBJ2-5; abundance: -; v_gene: TRBV6-2/TRBV6-3; d_gene: -; CDR3aa: CASSYSITGVYQETQYF; CDR3nt: TGTGCCAGCAGTTACTCGATTACAGGAGTGTACCAAGAGACCCAGTACTTC
len: 20; j_gene: TRBJ2-6; abundance: few; v_gene: TRBV6-2/TRBV6-3; d_gene: TRBD2; CDR3aa: CASSNQGTSGSLIGANVLTF; CDR3nt: TGTGCCAGCAGTAACCAAGGGACTAGCGGGTCCTTAATCGGGGCCAACGTCCTGACTTTC
len: 18; j_gene: TRBJ2-3; abundance: many; v_gene: TRBV6-1; d_gene: -; CDR3aa: CASSDPSDYRSGTDTQYF; CDR3nt: TGTGCCAGCAGTGACCCTTCAGACTACAGGAGTGGCACAGATACGCAGTATTTT
len: 16; j_gene: TRBJ2-7; abundance: many; v_gene: TRBV20-1; d_gene: -; CDR3aa: CSAITGGLEPFYEQYF; CDR3nt: TGCAGTGCTATCACCGGGGGTCTGGAGCCCTTCTACGAGCAGTACTTC
len: 13; j_gene: TRBJ1-1; abundance: -; v_gene: TRBV2; d_gene: -; CDR3aa: CASSAIVNTEAFF; CDR3nt: TGTGCCAGCAGTGCCATAGTGAACACTGAAGCTTTCTTT
len: 16; j_gene: TRBJ2-7; abundance: few; v_gene: TRBV20-1; d_gene: TRBD1; CDR3aa: CSAGGNKGQGRYEQYF; CDR3nt: TGCAGTGCTGGAGGGAATAAGGGACAGGGTCGCTACGAGCAGTACTTC
len: 14; j_gene: TRBJ2-2; abundance: few; v_gene: TRBV20-1; d_gene: -; CDR3aa: CSARVGKGAGELFF; CDR3nt: TGCAGTGCTAGAGTGGGGAAAGGGGCCGGGGAGCTGTTTTTT
len: 14; j_gene: TRBJ2-7; abundance: many; v_gene: TRBV9; d_gene: TRBD1; CDR3aa: CASSVSGQGYEQYF; CDR3nt: TGTGCCAGCAGCGTATCGGGACAGGGCTACGAGCAGTACTTC
len: 16; j_gene: TRBJ2-2; abundance: many; v_gene: TRBV7-9; d_gene: -; CDR3aa: CASSLNTAIRVGELFF; CDR3nt: TGTGCCAGCAGCCTCAACACGGCAATCCGAGTCGGGGAGCTGTTTTTT
len: 14; j_gene: TRBJ2-1; abundance: -; v_gene: TRBV30; d_gene: -; CDR3aa: CAWSRGAASGEQFF; CDR3nt: TGTGCCTGGAGCAGGGGGGCGGCCTCCGGAGAGCAGTTCTTC
len: 15; j_gene: TRBJ2-7; abundance: -; v_gene: TRBV4-3; d_gene: TRBD1; CDR3aa: CASSQERQGNYEQYF; CDR3nt: TGCGCCAGCAGCCAAGAAAGACAGGGGAATTACGAGCAGTACTTC
len: 15; j_gene: TRBJ1-5; abundance: -; v_gene: TRBV5-1; d_gene: -; CDR3aa: CASSLSGGPNQPQHF; CDR3nt: TGCGCCAGCAGCCTTAGCGGGGGCCCAAATCAGCCCCAGCATTTT
len: 15; j_gene: TRBJ2-6; abundance: few; v_gene: TRBV7-2; d_gene: -; CDR3aa: CASSLATSGANVLTF; CDR3nt: TGTGCCAGCAGCTTAGCTACCTCTGGGGCCAACGTCCTGACTTTC
len: 13; j_gene: TRBJ2-3; abundance: many; v_gene: TRBV15; d_gene: -; CDR3aa: CATSGGGTDTQYF; CDR3nt: TGTGCCACCAGCGGGGGTGGGACAGATACGCAGTATTTT
len: 13; j_gene: TRBJ1-1; abundance: -; v_gene: TRBV2; d_gene: -; CDR3aa: CASRETGTSEAFF; CDR3nt: TGTGCCAGCAGGGAAACAGGGACCTCTGAAGCTTTCTTT
len: 11; j_gene: TRBJ1-1; abundance: -; v_gene: TRBV5-6; d_gene: -; CDR3aa: CASSTGREAFF; CDR3nt: TGTGCCAGCAGCACGGGACGGGAAGCTTTCTTT
len: 15; j_gene: TRBJ2-7; abundance: few; v_gene: TRBV4-1; d_gene: -; CDR3aa: CASSQVPGEVYEQYF; CDR3nt: TGCGCCAGCAGCCAAGTACCAGGGGAAGTCTACGAGCAGTACTTC
len: 16; j_gene: TRBJ2-1; abundance: -; v_gene: TRBV4-2; d_gene: TRBD2; CDR3aa: CASSEGAGGPLNEQFF; CDR3nt: TGTGCCAGCTCTGAGGGTGCGGGAGGGCCGTTGAATGAGCAGTTCTTC
len: 16; j_gene: TRBJ1-5; abundance: -; v_gene: TRBV5-1; d_gene: TRBD1; CDR3aa: CASSLNGQGGNQPQHF; CDR3nt: TGCGCCAGCAGCTTAAACGGACAGGGCGGCAATCAGCCCCAGCATTTT
len: 15; j_gene: TRBJ2-7; abundance: many; v_gene: TRBV9; d_gene: TRBD1; CDR3aa: CASSVGTGSSYEQYF; CDR3nt: TGTGCCAGCAGCGTAGGGACAGGGAGCTCCTACGAGCAGTACTTC
len: 17; j_gene: TRBJ2-5; abundance: -; v_gene: TRBV7-2; d_gene: TRBD1; CDR3aa: CASSLRAINRGQGTQYF; CDR3nt: TGTGCCAGCAGCTTAAGGGCTATCAACAGGGGGCAGGGGACCCAGTACTTC
len: 13; j_gene: TRBJ2-5; abundance: few; v_gene: TRBV12-3/TRBV12-4; d_gene: -; CDR3aa: CASSRDNRETQYF; CDR3nt: TGTGCCAGCAGCCGGGACAATCGGGAGACCCAGTACTTC
len: 15; j_gene: TRBJ2-4; abundance: few; v_gene: TRBV28; d_gene: TRBD1; CDR3aa: CASKSGTGPANIQYF; CDR3nt: TGTGCCAGCAAATCCGGGACAGGGCCGGCAAACATTCAGTACTTC
len: 16; j_gene: TRBJ2-3; abundance: few; v_gene: TRBV3-1; d_gene: -; CDR3aa: CASSQERIGAHDTQYF; CDR3nt: TGTGCCAGCAGCCAAGAAAGGATAGGGGCCCACGATACGCAGTATTTT
len: 14; j_gene: TRBJ2-1; abundance: -; v_gene: TRBV11-2; d_gene: -; CDR3aa: CASSLVDSFNEQFF; CDR3nt: TGTGCCAGCAGCTTAGTAGACAGCTTCAATGAGCAGTTCTTC
len: 15; j_gene: TRBJ2-5; abundance: -; v_gene: TRBV7-6; d_gene: TRBD2; CDR3aa: CASSMTSGIQETQYF; CDR3nt: TGTGCTAGCAGCATGACTAGCGGGATCCAAGAGACCCAGTACTTC
len: 16; j_gene: TRBJ2-1; abundance: -; v_gene: TRBV20-1; d_gene: -; CDR3aa: CSASFLASLSYNEQFF; CDR3nt: TGCAGTGCTTCGTTCCTGGCAAGCCTCTCCTACAATGAGCAGTTCTTC
len: 17; j_gene: TRBJ2-5; abundance: -; v_gene: TRBV4-2; d_gene: -; CDR3aa: CASSQVYSPASAQTQYF; CDR3nt: TGTGCCAGCAGCCAAGTCTACAGCCCAGCCTCGGCGCAGACCCAGTACTTC
len: 14; j_gene: TRBJ2-4; abundance: -; v_gene: TRBV7-6; d_gene: TRBD1; CDR3aa: CASSLQGQGDIQYF; CDR3nt: TGTGCCAGCAGCTTACAGGGACAGGGGGACATTCAGTACTTC
len: 16; j_gene: TRBJ1-2; abundance: -; v_gene: TRBV6-2/TRBV6-3; d_gene: -; CDR3aa: CASSYFGNAADYGYTF; CDR3nt: TGTGCCAGCAGTTATTTTGGTAACGCCGCCGACTATGGCTACACCTTC
len: 11; j_gene: TRBJ2-7; abundance: -; v_gene: TRBV20-1; d_gene: TRBD1; CDR3aa: CSPGQGDEQYF; CDR3nt: TGCAGTCCCGGACAGGGGGACGAGCAGTACTTC
len: 12; j_gene: TRBJ2-3; abundance: few; v_gene: TRBV6-2/TRBV6-3; d_gene: -; CDR3aa: CASSTLTDTQYF; CDR3nt: TGTGCCAGCAGCACTTTGACAGATACGCAGTATTTT
len: 13; j_gene: TRBJ1-1; abundance: few; v_gene: TRBV5-1; d_gene: -; CDR3aa: CASSETVNTEAFF; CDR3nt: TGCGCCAGCAGCGAGACAGTGAACACTGAAGCTTTCTTT
len: 13; j_gene: TRBJ1-4; abundance: few; v_gene: TRBV6-5; d_gene: -; CDR3aa: CASSYGGREKLFF; CDR3nt: TGTGCCAGCAGTTACGGGGGGCGTGAAAAACTGTTTTTT
len: 16; j_gene: TRBJ2-3; abundance: few; v_gene: TRBV5-1; d_gene: TRBD1; CDR3aa: CASSLGDRAGTDTQYF; CDR3nt: TGCGCCAGCAGCTTGGGGGACAGGGCGGGGACAGATACGCAGTATTTT
len: 16; j_gene: TRBJ2-5; abundance: -; v_gene: TRBV9; d_gene: -; CDR3aa: CASSFRLRGGGETQYF; CDR3nt: TGTGCCAGCAGCTTCCGACTCAGGGGAGGTGGGGAGACCCAGTACTTC
len: 17; j_gene: TRBJ2-2; abundance: few; v_gene: TRBV11-2; d_gene: TRBD1; CDR3aa: CASSFNLDRGHAGELFF; CDR3nt: TGTGCCAGCAGCTTTAATCTAGACAGGGGGCACGCCGGGGAGCTGTTTTTT
len: 15; j_gene: TRBJ2-7; abundance: few; v_gene: TRBV2; d_gene: -; CDR3aa: CASSGGERGFYEQYF; CDR3nt: TGTGCCAGCAGTGGAGGGGAAAGGGGATTCTACGAGCAGTACTTC
len: 14; j_gene: TRBJ1-2; abundance: few; v_gene: TRBV28; d_gene: -; CDR3aa: CASSSGAPGYGYTF; CDR3nt: TGTGCCAGCAGTTCAGGGGCACCGGGCTATGGCTACACCTTC
len: 11; j_gene: TRBJ2-7; abundance: -; v_gene: TRBV18; d_gene: -; CDR3aa: CASKGRYEQYF; CDR3nt: TGTGCCAGCAAAGGACGCTACGAGCAGTACTTC
len: 14; j_gene: TRBJ1-1; abundance: few; v_gene: TRBV6-2/TRBV6-3; d_gene: -; CDR3aa: CASSYDHRTTEAFF; CDR3nt: TGTGCCAGCAGTTACGACCACCGGACCACTGAAGCTTTCTTT
len: 15; j_gene: TRBJ2-7; abundance: few; v_gene: TRBV4-2; d_gene: -; CDR3aa: CASSHLGRGSNEQYF; CDR3nt: TGTGCCAGCAGCCACCTAGGACGGGGGTCTAATGAGCAGTACTTC
len: 14; j_gene: TRBJ1-1; abundance: many; v_gene: TRBV24-1; d_gene: -; CDR3aa: CATSDGHWNTEAFF; CDR3nt: TGTGCCACCAGTGATGGACATTGGAACACTGAAGCTTTCTTT
len: 16; j_gene: TRBJ2-7; abundance: -; v_gene: TRBV12-3/TRBV12-4; d_gene: -; CDR3aa: CASSLALGHPTYEQYF; CDR3nt: TGTGCCAGCAGTTTAGCGTTGGGACATCCCACCTACGAGCAGTACTTC
len: 15; j_gene: TRBJ2-7; abundance: few; v_gene: TRBV27; d_gene: -; CDR3aa: CASSLSSTSSYEQYF; CDR3nt: TGTGCCAGCAGTTTATCTAGTACTAGCTCCTACGAGCAGTACTTC
len: 15; j_gene: TRBJ1-3; abundance: few; v_gene: TRBV5-1; d_gene: TRBD1; CDR3aa: CASSIDRGLGNTIYF; CDR3nt: TGCGCCAGCAGCATCGACAGGGGGCTTGGAAACACCATATATTTT
len: 16; j_gene: TRBJ2-7; abundance: -; v_gene: TRBV10-1; d_gene: -; CDR3aa: CASIGWGQGINYEQYF; CDR3nt: TGCGCCAGTATAGGGTGGGGCCAGGGGATAAACTACGAGCAGTACTTC
len: 13; j_gene: TRBJ2-7; abundance: -; v_gene: TRBV15; d_gene: -; CDR3aa: CATARDKTYEQYF; CDR3nt: TGTGCCACCGCCCGGGACAAGACCTACGAGCAGTACTTC
len: 14; j_gene: TRBJ2-3; abundance: few; v_gene: TRBV18; d_gene: -; CDR3aa: CASSPPSRTDTQYF; CDR3nt: TGTGCCAGCTCACCACCATCTAGGACAGATACGCAGTATTTT
len: 15; j_gene: TRBJ2-1; abundance: few; v_gene: TRBV7-9; d_gene: -; CDR3aa: CASSWRFSSYNEQFF; CDR3nt: TGTGCCAGCAGCTGGAGGTTCAGCTCCTACAATGAGCAGTTCTTC
len: 12; j_gene: TRBJ2-1; abundance: -; v_gene: TRBV2; d_gene: -; CDR3aa: CASSGVTHEQFF; CDR3nt: TGTGCCAGCAGTGGTGTAACGCATGAGCAGTTCTTC
len: 14; j_gene: TRBJ1-2; abundance: -; v_gene: TRBV9; d_gene: -; CDR3aa: CASSQDGTYYGYTF; CDR3nt: TGTGCCAGCAGCCAAGACGGGACATACTATGGCTACACCTTC
len: 13; j_gene: TRBJ1-3; abundance: -; v_gene: TRBV7-8; d_gene: -; CDR3aa: CASSWSSGNTIYF; CDR3nt: TGTGCCAGCAGCTGGAGCTCTGGAAACACCATATATTTT
len: 17; j_gene: TRBJ2-2; abundance: -; v_gene: TRBV12-3/TRBV12-4; d_gene: -; CDR3aa: CASSSSTGWGSTGELFF; CDR3nt: TGTGCCAGCAGTTCCTCTACGGGTTGGGGGAGCACCGGGGAGCTGTTTTTT
len: 14; j_gene: TRBJ2-5; abundance: few; v_gene: TRBV6-2/TRBV6-3; d_gene: TRBD2; CDR3aa: CASSPTSEQETQYF; CDR3nt: TGTGCCAGCAGCCCTACTAGCGAACAAGAGACCCAGTACTTC
len: 13; j_gene: TRBJ2-3; abundance: few; v_gene: TRBV6-1; d_gene: -; CDR3aa: CASRRDLTDTQYF; CDR3nt: TGTGCCAGCAGGCGGGACCTCACAGATACGCAGTATTTT
len: 16; j_gene: TRBJ2-3; abundance: -; v_gene: TRBV7-2; d_gene: TRBD2; CDR3aa: CASSLVRLAGADTQYF; CDR3nt: TGTGCCAGCAGCTTAGTTAGGCTAGCGGGAGCAGATACGCAGTATTTT